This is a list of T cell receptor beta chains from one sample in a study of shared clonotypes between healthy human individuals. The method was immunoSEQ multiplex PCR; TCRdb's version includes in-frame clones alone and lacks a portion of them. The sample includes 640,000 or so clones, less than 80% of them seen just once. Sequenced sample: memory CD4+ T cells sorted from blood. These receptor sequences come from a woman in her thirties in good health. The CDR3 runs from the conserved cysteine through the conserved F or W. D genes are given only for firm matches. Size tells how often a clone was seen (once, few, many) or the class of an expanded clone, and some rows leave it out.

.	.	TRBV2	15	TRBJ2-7	CASTYLRGVVDEQYF	TGTGCCAGCACCTATCTTCGGGGAGTCGTCGACGAGCAGTACTTC
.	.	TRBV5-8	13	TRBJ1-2	CASSSWDGDGYTF	TGTGCCAGCAGCTCGTGGGACGGCGATGGCTACACCTTC
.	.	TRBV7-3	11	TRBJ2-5	CASSSQETQYF	TGTGCCAGCAGCTCACAAGAGACCCAGTACTTC
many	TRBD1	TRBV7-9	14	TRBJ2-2	CATLDRVSTGELFF	TGTGCCACACTAGACAGGGTTAGCACCGGGGAGCTGTTTTTT
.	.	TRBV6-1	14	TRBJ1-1	CASSPRAENTEAFF	TGTGCCAGCAGCCCCCGGGCCGAGAACACTGAAGCTTTCTTT
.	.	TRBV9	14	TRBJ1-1	CASSPRRVNTEAFF	TGTGCCAGCAGCCCTCGTCGGGTGAACACTGAAGCTTTCTTT
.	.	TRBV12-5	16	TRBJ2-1	CASGLVLGSSGNEQFF	TGTGCTAGTGGTTTGGTACTCGGCAGTAGCGGCAATGAGCAGTTCTTC
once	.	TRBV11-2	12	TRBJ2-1	CASSLSRAEQFF	TGTGCCAGCAGCTTATCCAGAGCTGAGCAGTTCTTC
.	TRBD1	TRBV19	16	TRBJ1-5	CASSMGQGVRNQPQHF	TGTGCCAGTAGTATGGGACAGGGGGTCCGTAATCAGCCCCAGCATTTT
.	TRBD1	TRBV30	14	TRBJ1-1	CAWSAGQGNTEAFF	TGTGCCTGGAGTGCTGGACAGGGGAACACTGAAGCTTTCTTT
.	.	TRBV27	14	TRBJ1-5	CASSPTGFNQPQHF	TGTGCCAGCAGTCCTACAGGATTCAATCAGCCCCAGCATTTT
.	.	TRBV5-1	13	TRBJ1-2	CASSLAGGYGYTF	TGCGCCAGCAGCTTGGCCGGGGGCTATGGCTACACCTTC
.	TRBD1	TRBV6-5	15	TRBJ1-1	CASSYQTGGRTEAFF	TGTGCCAGCAGTTACCAGACAGGGGGTAGGACTGAAGCTTTCTTT
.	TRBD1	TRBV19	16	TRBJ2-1	CASSHRNRGFDNEQFF	TGTGCCAGTAGCCATAGGAACAGGGGGTTTGACAATGAGCAGTTCTTC
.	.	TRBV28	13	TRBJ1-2	CASIQDTSYGYTF	TGTGCCAGCATTCAGGACACAAGCTATGGCTACACCTTC
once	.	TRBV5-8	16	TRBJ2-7	CASSLETGGTTYEQYF	TGTGCCAGCAGCTTGGAAACAGGTGGGACGACCTACGAGCAGTACTTC
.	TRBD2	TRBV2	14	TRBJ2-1	CASSGQRERGEQFF	TGTGCCAGCAGTGGGCAGCGGGAGCGGGGTGAGCAGTTCTTC
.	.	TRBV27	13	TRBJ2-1	CASSLVRHPELFF	TGTGCCAGCAGTTTAGTGCGACATCCCGAGCTGTTCTTC
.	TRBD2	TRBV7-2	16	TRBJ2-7	CASSFDPGLASYEQYF	TGTGCCAGCAGTTTTGACCCGGGACTAGCCTCCTACGAGCAGTACTTC
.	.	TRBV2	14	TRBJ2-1	CASSLAGAVNEQFF	TGTGCCAGCAGTCTCGCGGGGGCAGTCAATGAGCAGTTCTTC
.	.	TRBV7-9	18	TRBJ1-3	CASSPYSLSSSSGNTIYF	TGTGCCAGCAGCCCCTATTCCCTCTCGTCTAGCTCTGGAAACACCATATATTTT
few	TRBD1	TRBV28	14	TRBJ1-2	CASSGTGGNYGYTF	TGTGCCAGCAGTGGGACAGGGGGTAACTATGGCTACACCTTC
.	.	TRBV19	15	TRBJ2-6	CASSIEGSGANVLTF	TGTGCCAGTAGTATTGAGGGGTCTGGGGCCAACGTCCTGACTTTC
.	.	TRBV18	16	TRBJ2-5	CASSPSQPGSGETQYF	TGTGCCAGCTCACCCTCACAGCCAGGGTCCGGGGAGACCCAGTACTTC
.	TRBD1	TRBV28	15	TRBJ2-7	CASSTSGTGLYEQYF	TGTGCCAGCAGTACGTCCGGGACAGGGTTGTACGAGCAGTACTTC
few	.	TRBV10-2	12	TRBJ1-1	CASSPMNTEAFF	TGCGCCAGCAGCCCGATGAACACTGAAGCTTTCTTT
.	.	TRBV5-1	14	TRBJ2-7	CASNGSPASYEQYF	TGCGCCAGCAATGGGAGTCCAGCCTCCTACGAGCAGTACTTC
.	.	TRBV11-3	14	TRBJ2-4	CASSLRGAKNIQYF	TGTGCCAGCAGTTTAAGGGGCGCCAAAAACATTCAGTACTTC
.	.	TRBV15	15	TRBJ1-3	CATSRDGASGNTIYF	TGTGCCACCAGCAGAGACGGGGCATCCGGAAACACCATATATTTT
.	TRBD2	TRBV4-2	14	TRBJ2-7	CASSAGGNSYEQYF	TGTGCCAGCAGCGCGGGAGGGAATTCCTACGAGCAGTACTTC
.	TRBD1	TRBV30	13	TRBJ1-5	CAWSGQGDQPQHF	TGTGCCTGGAGCGGACAGGGGGATCAGCCCCAGCATTTT
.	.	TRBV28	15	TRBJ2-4	CASSFSGTGANIQYF	TGTGCCAGTAGTTTTTCCGGGACCGGGGCTAACATTCAGTACTTC
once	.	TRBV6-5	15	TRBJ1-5	CASSYREGSNQPQHF	TGTGCCAGCAGTTACAGGGAAGGGAGCAATCAGCCCCAGCATTTT
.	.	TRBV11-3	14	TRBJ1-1	CASSEGGKNTEAFF	TGTGCCAGCAGCGAGGGGGGGAAGAACACTGAAGCTTTCTTT
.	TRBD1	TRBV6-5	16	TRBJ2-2	CASSSQQGENTGELFF	TGTGCCAGCAGTTCCCAACAGGGGGAGAACACCGGGGAGCTGTTTTTT
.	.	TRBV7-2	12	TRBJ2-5	CASSSSGTPKYF	TGTGCCAGCAGCTCCTCCGGGACTCCGAAGTACTTC
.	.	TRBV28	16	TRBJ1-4	CASSLSGAQGGEKLFF	TGTGCCAGCAGCCTTTCAGGTGCGCAGGGTGGTGAAAAACTGTTTTTT
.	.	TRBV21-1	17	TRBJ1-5	CASSKADSRVANQPQHF	TGTGCCAGCAGCAAAGCCGACAGCAGGGTAGCCAATCAGCCCCAGCATTTT
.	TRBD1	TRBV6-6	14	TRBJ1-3	CASGTESRGNTIYF	TGTGCCAGTGGGACAGAATCGAGAGGAAACACCATATATTTT
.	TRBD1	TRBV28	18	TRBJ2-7	CASSLPASDRPFSYEQYF	TGTGCCAGCAGTTTGCCCGCCTCGGACAGGCCTTTCTCCTACGAGCAGTACTTC
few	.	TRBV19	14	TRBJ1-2	CASTDGWETKGYTF	TGTGCCAGTACTGATGGGTGGGAGACAAAGGGCTACACCTTC
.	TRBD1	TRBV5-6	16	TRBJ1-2	CASRSLTGGPLAGYTF	TGTGCCAGCCGGAGCCTAACAGGGGGGCCCCTGGCTGGCTACACCTTC